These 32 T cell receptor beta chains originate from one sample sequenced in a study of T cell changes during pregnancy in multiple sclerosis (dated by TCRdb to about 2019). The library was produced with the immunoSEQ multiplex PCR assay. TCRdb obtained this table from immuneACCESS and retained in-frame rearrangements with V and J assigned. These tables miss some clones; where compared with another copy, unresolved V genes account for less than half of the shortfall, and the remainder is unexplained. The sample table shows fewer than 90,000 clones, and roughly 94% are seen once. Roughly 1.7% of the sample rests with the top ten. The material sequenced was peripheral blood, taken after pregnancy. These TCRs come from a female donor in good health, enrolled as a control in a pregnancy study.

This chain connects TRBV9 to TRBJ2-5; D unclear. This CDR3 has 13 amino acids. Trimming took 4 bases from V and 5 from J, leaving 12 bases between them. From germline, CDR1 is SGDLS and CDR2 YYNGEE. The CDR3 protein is CASSRESWETQYF. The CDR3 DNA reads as TGTGCCAGCAGCCGAGAAAGCTGGGAGACCCAGTACTTC.

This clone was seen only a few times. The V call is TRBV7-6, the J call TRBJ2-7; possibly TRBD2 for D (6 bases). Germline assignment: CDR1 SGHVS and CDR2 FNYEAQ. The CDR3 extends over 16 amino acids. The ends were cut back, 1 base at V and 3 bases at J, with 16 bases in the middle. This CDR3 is CASSLVPRRGNYEQYF. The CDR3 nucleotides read TGTGCCAGCAGCTTAGTCCCACGTCGGGGGAACTACGAGCAGTACTTC.

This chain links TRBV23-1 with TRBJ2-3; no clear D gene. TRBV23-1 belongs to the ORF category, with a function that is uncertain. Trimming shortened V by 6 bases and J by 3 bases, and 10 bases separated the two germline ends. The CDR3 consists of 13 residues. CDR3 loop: CASREDITDTQYF. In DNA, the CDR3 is TGCGCCAGCAGAGAAGACATTACAGATACGCAGTATTTT.

Here the CDR3 DNA reads TGTGCCAGCGGGTTGGGCCCAAGAGGCAATCAGCCCCAGCATTTT. It encodes CASGLGPRGNQPQHF. The rearrangement joins TRBV28 to TRBJ1-5; D remains ambiguous. The germline gives CDR1 MDHEN, CDR2 SYDVKM. Trimming pared 8 bases from V and 2 bases from J, leaving 16 bases between. The CDR3 has 15 residues.

CDR3 coding DNA: TGCGCCAGCAGCTTTTTTAGCGGCACAGATACGCAGTATTTT. It codes for CASSFFSGTDTQYF. The chain links TRBV5-1 to TRBJ2-3, with D possibly TRBD2 on 5 matching bases. CDR3 length equals 14 residues. V shed 2 bases and J shed 1 base, with 8 bases lying between them. Germline CDR1 reads SGHRS; CDR2 reads YFSETQ.

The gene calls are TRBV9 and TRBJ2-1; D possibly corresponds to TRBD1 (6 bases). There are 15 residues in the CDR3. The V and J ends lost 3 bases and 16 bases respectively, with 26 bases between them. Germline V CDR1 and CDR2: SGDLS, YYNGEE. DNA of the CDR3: TGTGCCAGCAGCGCGTCAAGTGGGGGCGGGCCAAGGTCCTTCTTC. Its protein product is CASSASSGGGPRSFF.

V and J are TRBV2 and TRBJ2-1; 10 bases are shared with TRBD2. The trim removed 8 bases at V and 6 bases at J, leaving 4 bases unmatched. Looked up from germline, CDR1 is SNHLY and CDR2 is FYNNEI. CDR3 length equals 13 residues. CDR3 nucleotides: TGTGCCAGCGTTAGCGGGAGGAGCAATGAGCAGTTCTTC. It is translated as CASVSGRSNEQFF.

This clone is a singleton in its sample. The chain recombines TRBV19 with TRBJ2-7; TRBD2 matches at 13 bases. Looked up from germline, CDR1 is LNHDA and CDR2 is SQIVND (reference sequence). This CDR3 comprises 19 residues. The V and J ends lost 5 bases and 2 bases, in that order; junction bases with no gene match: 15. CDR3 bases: TGTGCCAGTAGTGAATTATCGTCGGGACTAGCGGGATCGACCTACGAGCAGTACTTC. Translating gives CASSELSSGLAGSTYEQYF.

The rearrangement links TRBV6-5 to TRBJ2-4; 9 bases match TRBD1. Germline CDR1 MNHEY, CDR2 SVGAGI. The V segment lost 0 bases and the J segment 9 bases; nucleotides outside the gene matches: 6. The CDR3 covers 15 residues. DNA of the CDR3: TGTGCCAGCAGTTACTCTGGGACAGGGCCCACCATTCAGTACTTC. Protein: CASSYSGTGPTIQYF.

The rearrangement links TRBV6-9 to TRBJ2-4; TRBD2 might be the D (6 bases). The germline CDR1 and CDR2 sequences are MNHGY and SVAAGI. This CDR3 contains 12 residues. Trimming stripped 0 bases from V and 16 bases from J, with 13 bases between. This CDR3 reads CASSYSGGVDYF. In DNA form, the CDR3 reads TGTGCCAGCAGTTATTCAGGCGGGGTAGATTACTTC.

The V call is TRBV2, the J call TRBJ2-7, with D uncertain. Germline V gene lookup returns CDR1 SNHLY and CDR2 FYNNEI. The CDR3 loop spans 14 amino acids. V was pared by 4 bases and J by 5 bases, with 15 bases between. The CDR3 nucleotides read TGTGCCAGCAGTGTAGAATCCCTTTCCGACGAGCAGTACTTC. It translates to CASSVESLSDEQYF.

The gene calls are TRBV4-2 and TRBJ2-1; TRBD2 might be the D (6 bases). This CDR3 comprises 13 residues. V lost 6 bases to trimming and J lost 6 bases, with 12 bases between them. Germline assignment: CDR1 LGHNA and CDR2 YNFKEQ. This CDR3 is CASREAGSNEQFF. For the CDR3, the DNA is TGTGCCAGCAGAGAAGCGGGTTCCAATGAGCAGTTCTTC.

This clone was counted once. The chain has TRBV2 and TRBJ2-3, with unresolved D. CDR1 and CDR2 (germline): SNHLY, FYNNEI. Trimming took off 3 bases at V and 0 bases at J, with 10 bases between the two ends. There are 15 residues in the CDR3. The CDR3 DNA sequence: TGTGCCAGCAGTGACAGACTCTTTAGCACAGATACGCAGTATTTT. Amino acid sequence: CASSDRLFSTDTQYF. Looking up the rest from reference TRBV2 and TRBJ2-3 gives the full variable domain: EPEVTQTPSHQVTQMGQEVILRCVPISNHLYFYWYRQILGQKVEFLVSFYNNEISEKSEIFDDQFSVERPDGSNFTLKIRSTKLEDSAMYFCASSDRLFSTDTQYFGPGTRLTVL.

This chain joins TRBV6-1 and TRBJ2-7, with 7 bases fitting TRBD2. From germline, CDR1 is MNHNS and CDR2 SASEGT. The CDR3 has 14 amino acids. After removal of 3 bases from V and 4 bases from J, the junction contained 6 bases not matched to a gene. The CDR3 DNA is TGTGCCAGCAGTGATCCGGGGGGTGGTTACGAGCAGTACTTC. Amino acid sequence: CASSDPGGGYEQYF.

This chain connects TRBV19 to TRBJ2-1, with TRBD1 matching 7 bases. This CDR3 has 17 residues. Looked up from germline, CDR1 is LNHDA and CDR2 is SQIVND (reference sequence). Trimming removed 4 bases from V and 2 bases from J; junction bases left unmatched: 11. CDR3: CASSNGLNRGPYNEQFF. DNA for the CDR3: TGTGCCAGTAGTAATGGGCTAAACAGGGGACCCTACAATGAGCAGTTCTTC.

DNA for the CDR3: TGTGCCAGTAGTAGGTATGGGACAGGGGCGACCACCGGGGAGCTGTTTTTT. Its translation is CASSRYGTGATTGELFF. V gene TRBV19 combines with J gene TRBJ2-2, with 10 bases matching TRBD1. J was trimmed by 4 bases and V by 4 bases; bases with no gene match: 9. Germline V gene data show CDR1 as LNHDA and CDR2 as SQIVND (reference sequence). The CDR3 has 17 amino acids.

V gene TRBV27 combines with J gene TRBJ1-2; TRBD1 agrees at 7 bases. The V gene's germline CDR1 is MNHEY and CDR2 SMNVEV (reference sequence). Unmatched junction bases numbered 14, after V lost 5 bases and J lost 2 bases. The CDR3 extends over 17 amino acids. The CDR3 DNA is TGTGCCAGCAGTCCCCAGACCGGGACAGCATTCAACTATGGCTACACCTTC. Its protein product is CASSPQTGTAFNYGYTF.

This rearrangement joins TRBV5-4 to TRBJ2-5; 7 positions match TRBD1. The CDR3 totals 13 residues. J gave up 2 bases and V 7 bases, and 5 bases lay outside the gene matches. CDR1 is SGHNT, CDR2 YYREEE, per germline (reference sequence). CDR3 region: CASGPGGQETQYF. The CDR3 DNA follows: TGTGCCAGCGGCCCAGGGGGACAAGAGACCCAGTACTTC. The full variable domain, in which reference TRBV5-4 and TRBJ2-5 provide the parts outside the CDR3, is ETGVTQSPTHLIKTRGQQVTLRCSSQSGHNTVSWYQQALGQGPQFIFQYYREEENGRGNFPPRFSGLQFPNYSSELNVNALELDDSALYLCASGPGGQETQYFGPGTRLLVL.

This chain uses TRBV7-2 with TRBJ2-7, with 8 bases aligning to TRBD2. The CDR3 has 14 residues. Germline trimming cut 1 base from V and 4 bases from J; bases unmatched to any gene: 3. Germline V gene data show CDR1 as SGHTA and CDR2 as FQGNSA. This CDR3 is CASSLGREEYEQYF. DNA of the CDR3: TGTGCCAGCAGCTTAGGGCGGGAGGAATACGAGCAGTACTTC.

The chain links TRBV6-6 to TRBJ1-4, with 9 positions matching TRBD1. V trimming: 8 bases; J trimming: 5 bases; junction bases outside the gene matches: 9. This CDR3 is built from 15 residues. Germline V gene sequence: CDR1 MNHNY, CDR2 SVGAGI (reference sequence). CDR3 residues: CASRPTGGGNEKLFF. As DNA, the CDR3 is TGTGCCAGCCGACCGACAGGGGGAGGGAATGAAAAACTGTTTTTT.

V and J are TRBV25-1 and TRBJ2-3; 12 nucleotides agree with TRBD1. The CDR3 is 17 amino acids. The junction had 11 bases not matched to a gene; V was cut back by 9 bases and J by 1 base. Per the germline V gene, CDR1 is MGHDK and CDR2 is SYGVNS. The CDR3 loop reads CARRAGTGGKGTDTQYF. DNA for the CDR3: TGTGCCAGGCGAGCCGGGACAGGGGGCAAAGGCACAGATACGCAGTATTTT.

CDR3 DNA sequence: TGTGCCTGGAGTGTATCCAGCAATGAGCAGTTCTTC. Translation: CAWSVSSNEQFF. V and J are TRBV30 and TRBJ2-1; D remains ambiguous. The CDR3 totals 12 residues. Trimming cost V 0 bases and J 6 bases, with 6 bases left between them. Germline assignment: CDR1 GTSNPN and CDR2 SVGIG (reference sequence).

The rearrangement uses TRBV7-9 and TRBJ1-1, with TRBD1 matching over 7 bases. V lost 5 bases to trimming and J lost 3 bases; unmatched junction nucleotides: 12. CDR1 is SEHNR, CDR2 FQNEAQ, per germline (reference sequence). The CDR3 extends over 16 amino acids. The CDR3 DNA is TGTGCCAGCAGCCCCTCAACCGGGACAGTTGACACTGAAGCTTTCTTT. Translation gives CASSPSTGTVDTEAFF.

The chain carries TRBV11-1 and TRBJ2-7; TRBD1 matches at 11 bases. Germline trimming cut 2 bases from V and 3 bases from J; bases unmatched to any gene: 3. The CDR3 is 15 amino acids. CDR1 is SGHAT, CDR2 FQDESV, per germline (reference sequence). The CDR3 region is CASSLRGTGGYEQYF. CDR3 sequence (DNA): TGTGCCAGCAGCTTACGAGGGACAGGGGGCTACGAGCAGTACTTC.

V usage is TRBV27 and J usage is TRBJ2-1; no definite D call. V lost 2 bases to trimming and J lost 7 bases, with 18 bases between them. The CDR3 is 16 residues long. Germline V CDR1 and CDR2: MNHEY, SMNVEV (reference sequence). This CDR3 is CASSLANLGSGNEQFF. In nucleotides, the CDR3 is TGTGCCAGCAGTTTAGCTAACTTGGGTTCGGGTAATGAGCAGTTCTTC.

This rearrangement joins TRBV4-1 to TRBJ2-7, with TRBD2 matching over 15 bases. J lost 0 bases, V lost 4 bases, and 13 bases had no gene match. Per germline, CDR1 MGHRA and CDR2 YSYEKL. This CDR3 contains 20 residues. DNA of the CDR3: TGCGCCAGCAGCCTCCTCCCGGGACTAGCGGGAGGTATGAGCTCCTACGAGCAGTACTTC. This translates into CASSLLPGLAGGMSSYEQYF.

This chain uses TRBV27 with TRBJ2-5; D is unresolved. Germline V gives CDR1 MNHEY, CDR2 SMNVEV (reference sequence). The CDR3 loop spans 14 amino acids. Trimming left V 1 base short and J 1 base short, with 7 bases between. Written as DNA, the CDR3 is TGTGCCAGCAGTTTATTCCCCTCCCAAGAGACCCAGTACTTC. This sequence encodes CASSLFPSQETQYF.

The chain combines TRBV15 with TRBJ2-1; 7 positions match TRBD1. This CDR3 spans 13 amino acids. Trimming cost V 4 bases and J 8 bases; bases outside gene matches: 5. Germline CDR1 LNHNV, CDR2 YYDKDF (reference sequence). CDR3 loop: CATSTGQPHEQFF. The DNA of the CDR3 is TGTGCCACCAGCACGGGACAGCCTCATGAGCAGTTCTTC.

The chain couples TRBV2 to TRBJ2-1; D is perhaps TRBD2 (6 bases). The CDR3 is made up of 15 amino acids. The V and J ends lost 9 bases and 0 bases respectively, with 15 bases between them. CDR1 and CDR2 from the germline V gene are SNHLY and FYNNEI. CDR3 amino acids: CASDPGTLSYNEQFF. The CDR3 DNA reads TGTGCCAGTGACCCCGGGACTCTCTCCTACAATGAGCAGTTCTTC.

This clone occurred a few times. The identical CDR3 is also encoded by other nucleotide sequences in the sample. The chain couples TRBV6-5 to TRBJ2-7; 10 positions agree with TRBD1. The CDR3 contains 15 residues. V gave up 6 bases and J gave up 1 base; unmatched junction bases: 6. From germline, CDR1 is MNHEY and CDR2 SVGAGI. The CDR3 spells CASSYRDRGSYEQYF. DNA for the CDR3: TGTGCCAGCAGCTACCGGGACAGGGGTTCCTACGAGCAGTACTTC.

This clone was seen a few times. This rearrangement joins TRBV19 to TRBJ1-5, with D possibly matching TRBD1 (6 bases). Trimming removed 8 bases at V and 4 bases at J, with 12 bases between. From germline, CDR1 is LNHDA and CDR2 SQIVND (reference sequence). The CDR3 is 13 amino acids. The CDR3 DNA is TGTGCCAGTTCGGACAGCTTTAATCAGCCCCAGCATTTT. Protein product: CASSDSFNQPQHF.

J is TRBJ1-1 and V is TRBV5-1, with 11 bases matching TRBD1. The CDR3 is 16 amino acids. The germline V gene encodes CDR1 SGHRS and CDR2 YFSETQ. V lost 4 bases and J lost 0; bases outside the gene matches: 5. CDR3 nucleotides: TGCGCCAGCAGCCCAGGGACAGGGGGTCTGAACACTGAAGCTTTCTTT. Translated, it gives CASSPGTGGLNTEAFF.